This is a list of T cell receptor beta chains from one sample in a study of shared clonotypes between healthy human individuals. Produced via immunoSEQ multiplex PCR; TCRdb's table is partial and in-frame only. The sample has about 2 million clones, around 95% seen once. Sequencing input: naive CD4+ T cells sorted from blood. These receptors originate from a man between 18 and 29 years old in good health. Both conserved end residues are part of each CDR3. The D gene is left open where the match is weak. Expanded clones get a size class; other rows say once, few or many, or leave the size out.

d_gene	abundance	v_gene	j_gene	CDR3aa	CDR3nt
TRBD1	.	TRBV5-4	TRBJ2-2	CASSGTGEANTGELFF	TGTGCCAGCAGTGGGACAGGGGAGGCGAACACCGGGGAGCTGTTTTTT
TRBD1	.	TRBV27	TRBJ2-7	CASSSEPRLTGGRSEYF	TGTGCCAGCAGTTCCGAACCCCGGTTAACAGGGGGCCGATCGGAGTACTTC
.	.	TRBV5-6	TRBJ1-4	CASSLYRVGINEKLFF	TGTGCCAGCAGCTTGTACAGGGTGGGGATTAATGAAAAACTGTTTTTT
TRBD2	.	TRBV7-8	TRBJ2-2	CASSFSGSSRTPNTGELFF	TGTGCCAGCAGCTTTAGCGGGTCATCGAGGACTCCCAACACCGGGGAGCTGTTTTTT
.	.	TRBV7-9	TRBJ1-6	CASSGDGDSPLHF	TGTGCCAGCAGCGGGGACGGGGATTCACCCCTCCACTTT
.	.	TRBV5-1	TRBJ2-2	CASSLGQLNTGELFF	TGCGCCAGCAGCTTGGGTCAGCTTAACACCGGGGAGCTGTTTTTT
.	.	TRBV28	TRBJ1-4	CASSLSGVGDEKLFF	TGTGCCAGCAGTTTATCGGGGGTTGGGGATGAAAAACTGTTTTTT
TRBD1	.	TRBV18	TRBJ2-3	CASSPTGAGTDTQYF	TGTGCCAGCTCACCGACAGGGGCCGGGACAGATACGCAGTATTTT
.	.	TRBV4-3	TRBJ1-1	CASSKGPVNTEAFF	TGCGCCAGCAGCAAAGGCCCAGTGAACACTGAAGCTTTCTTT
.	.	TRBV11-2	TRBJ1-2	CASSSVAVANYGYTF	TGTGCCAGCAGCTCCGTGGCTGTAGCTAACTATGGCTACACCTTC
.	.	TRBV9	TRBJ2-3	CASSGGFHYLSSTDTQYF	TGTGCCAGCAGCGGGGGGTTCCACTATCTTTCTAGCACAGATACGCAGTATTTT
.	.	TRBV11-2	TRBJ2-7	CASSPGNTNEQYF	TGTGCCAGCAGCCCAGGGAATACGAACGAGCAGTATTTC
.	.	TRBV5-8	TRBJ1-6	CASSLTGTYSPLHF	TGTGCCAGCAGCTTGACTGGGACCTATTCACCCCTCCACTTT
.	.	TRBV5-4	TRBJ2-3	CASSLGMGFSTDTQYF	TGTGCCAGCAGCTTGGGTATGGGCTTTAGCACAGATACGCAGTATTTT
TRBD1	.	TRBV27	TRBJ2-4	CASSRQGGNIQYF	TGTGCCAGCAGTCGACAGGGTGGGAACATTCAGTACTTC
.	.	TRBV11-2	TRBJ2-3	CASSLLAADTQYF	TGTGCCAGCAGCTTGTTAGCGGCAGATACGCAGTATTTT
TRBD1	.	TRBV10-3	TRBJ2-2	CAIRTGTANTGELFF	TGTGCCATCAGAACCGGGACAGCGAACACCGGGGAGCTGTTTTTT
.	once	TRBV30	TRBJ1-3	CAWSVGGKGNTIYF	TGTGCCTGGAGTGTGGGAGGGAAAGGAAACACCATATATTTT
.	.	TRBV10-3	TRBJ2-5	CAISELGNVETQYF	TGTGCCATCAGTGAGTTGGGGAACGTAGAGACCCAGTACTTC
TRBD1	.	TRBV30	TRBJ1-4	CAWGQGGSNEKLFF	TGTGCCTGGGGACAGGGGGGTTCTAATGAAAAACTGTTTTTT
TRBD1	.	TRBV7-2	TRBJ1-2	CASSFGTAYGYTF	TGTGCCAGCAGCTTCGGGACAGCCTATGGCTACACCTTC
TRBD1	.	TRBV28	TRBJ2-7	CASISTIGQGDYEQYF	TGTGCCAGCATTTCAACCATCGGACAGGGGGACTACGAGCAGTACTTC
.	.	TRBV10-1	TRBJ1-1	CASSESRLLRGTEAFF	TGCGCCAGCAGTGAATCCCGGCTGCTGCGGGGGACTGAAGCTTTCTTT
.	.	TRBV7-9	TRBJ1-6	CASSSGSSPLHF	TGTGCCAGCAGCTCTGGGTCCTCACCCCTCCACTTT
TRBD2	.	TRBV10-3	TRBJ2-7	CAISAGLGYEQYF	TGTGCCATCAGTGCGGGACTAGGCTACGAGCAGTACTTC
TRBD1	.	TRBV9	TRBJ1-2	CASSVGGDRNNYGYTF	TGTGCCAGCAGCGTAGGAGGGGACAGAAATAACTATGGCTACACCTTC
.	.	TRBV9	TRBJ2-1	CASSVAWGSYNEQFF	TGTGCCAGCAGCGTAGCCTGGGGCTCCTACAATGAGCAGTTCTTC
.	.	TRBV9	TRBJ2-2	CASSTRAARELFF	TGTGCCAGCAGCACCCGGGCCGCCAGGGAGCTGTTTTTT
.	.	TRBV6-6	TRBJ2-7	CASKRSSYEQYF	TGTGCCAGCAAGCGGAGCTCCTACGAGCAGTACTTC
.	.	TRBV29-1	TRBJ2-5	CSVPTRGGETQYF	TGCAGCGTACCGACAAGGGGTGGGGAGACCCAGTACTTC
.	.	TRBV29-1	TRBJ2-4	CSVEKAGAIQYF	TGCAGCGTTGAAAAAGCAGGTGCCATTCAGTACTTC
.	.	TRBV19	TRBJ2-2	CASKETLYIGELFF	TGTGCCTCCAAGGAAACGCTTTACATCGGGGAGCTGTTTTTT
TRBD1	.	TRBV9	TRBJ2-7	CASSTHPGQGVEQYF	TGTGCCAGCAGCACACACCCGGGACAGGGGGTCGAGCAGTACTTC
.	.	TRBV30	TRBJ1-4	CAWSVVNEKLFF	TGTGCCTGGAGTGTCGTAAATGAAAAACTGTTTTTT
.	.	TRBV14	TRBJ2-3	CASSPSADTQYF	TGTGCCAGCAGCCCGAGCGCTGATACGCAGTATTTT
TRBD2	.	TRBV5-1	TRBJ2-7	CASSLGGTSGSYEQYF	TGCGCCAGCAGCTTGGGCGGGACTAGCGGGAGCTACGAGCAGTACTTC
TRBD1	once	TRBV5-1	TRBJ1-1	CASSAPGQGAGEAFF	TGCGCCAGCAGCGCGCCGGGACAGGGGGCTGGTGAAGCTTTCTTT
.	.	TRBV2	TRBJ2-7	CASRGNPPYEQYF	TGTGCCAGCAGGGGTAACCCTCCTTACGAGCAGTACTTC
.	.	TRBV28	TRBJ2-1	CASSPTGGRDYNEQFF	TGTGCCAGCAGCCCCACCGGGGGGCGGGACTACAATGAGCAGTTCTTC
TRBD1	.	TRBV6-1	TRBJ1-3	CASRPDRVGGNTIYF	TGTGCCAGCAGGCCCGACAGGGTGGGTGGAAACACCATATATTTT
.	.	TRBV7-6	TRBJ2-7	CASSSAGPYEQYF	TGTGCCAGCAGCTCGGCAGGACCCTACGAGCAGTACTTC
.	few	TRBV6-1	TRBJ1-5	CASSERGYNQPQHF	TGTGCCAGCAGTGAACGGGGGTACAATCAGCCCCAGCATTTT
TRBD1	.	TRBV14	TRBJ1-1	CASSHMGQGSEAFF	TGTGCCAGCAGCCATATGGGACAGGGTTCTGAAGCTTTCTTT